Each of the 11 T cell receptor beta chains below was sequenced from the same sample in a study of blood T cell repertoires in COVID-19. Data came from immunoSEQ multiplex PCR; TCRdb stores just in-frame clones and leaves some out. The sample includes 200,000 to 250,000 clones, just over 85% seen only once; the top ten take more than 1.5%. Material for sequencing was PBMCs or T cells enriched from blood (not recorded which). Receptor source: a middle-aged man who had recovered from COVID-19.

The gene calls are TRBV7-9 and TRBJ2-5, with 12 bases lining up with TRBD1. The V gene's germline CDR1 is SEHNR and CDR2 FQNEAQ (reference sequence). V gave up 4 bases and J gave up 5 bases; unmatched junction bases: 14. CDR3 length: 18 residues. CDR3 coding DNA: TGTGCCAGCAGCTCGGAGTCGGCCGGGACAGGGGGCGTCGAGACCCAGTACTTC. It is translated as CASSSESAGTGGVETQYF.

The rearrangement links TRBV10-3 to TRBJ2-1; TRBD2 agrees at 8 bases. Germline loops: CDR1 ENHRY, CDR2 SYGVKD. This CDR3 has 17 amino acids. After removal of 2 bases from V and 8 bases from J, the junction contained 14 bases not matched to a gene. The CDR3 DNA follows: TGTGCCATCAGTGAGCCCGAACGAGCGGGAGAGTGGGATGAGCAGTTCTTC. Translated: CAISEPERAGEWDEQFF.

This chain uses TRBV28 with TRBJ1-3; D possibly corresponds to TRBD1 (6 bases). Germline assignment: CDR1 MDHEN and CDR2 SYDVKM. CDR3 length equals 17 residues. Deletions cut 2 bases from V and 0 bases from J, with 14 bases between. The CDR3: CASSLVFQGTSGNTIYF. For the CDR3, the DNA is TGTGCCAGCAGTTTAGTATTTCAGGGGACCTCTGGAAACACCATATATTTT.

The chain couples TRBV19 to TRBJ2-4, with D possibly TRBD2 on 6 matching bases. This CDR3 region has 16 residues. Germline-derived CDR1 and CDR2 are LNHDA and SQIVND (reference sequence). The V end was cut by 3 bases, the J end by 2 bases, with 14 bases between. The DNA for the CDR3 is TGTGCCAGTAGTATCGCGGGAACCGGGACCAAAAACATTCAGTACTTC. Protein sequence: CASSIAGTGTKNIQYF.

This clone was picked up a small number of times. The genes are TRBV7-2 and TRBJ2-3; the match to TRBD2 covers 7 bases. Germline V gene lookup returns CDR1 SGHTA and CDR2 FQGNSA. The CDR3 consists of 14 residues. J lost 6 bases, V lost 5 bases, and 8 bases had no gene match. CDR3 nucleotide sequence: TGTGCCAGCAGCCTGACTAGCCAAGTCGATACGCAGTATTTT. This translates into CASSLTSQVDTQYF.

J is TRBJ1-2 and V is TRBV7-3; D is ambiguous. The germline CDR1 and CDR2 sequences are SGHTA and FQGTGA. The V and J ends lost 5 bases and 8 bases respectively, with 15 bases between them. This CDR3 has 13 amino acids. CDR3 nucleotide sequence: TGTGCCAGCAGCCCCTGGGAAGGCGGGGGCTACACCTTC. Its translation is CASSPWEGGGYTF.

The sample holds one count of this clone. The rearrangement links TRBV12-3 or TRBV12-4 to TRBJ2-3; 9 bases align to TRBD2. Unmatched junction bases numbered 1, after V lost 1 base and J lost 8 bases. The CDR3 loop spans 13 amino acids. CDR3 loop: CASSLGGRGTQYF. CDR3 DNA: TGTGCCAGCAGTTTAGGCGGGAGGGGTACGCAGTATTTT.

This clone has just one count. CDR3 sequence (DNA): TGTGCCAGCAGCCAAGACCAGATCCATCTAGCGGGGGAGGCCGGGGAGCTGTTTTTT. Amino acid sequence: CASSQDQIHLAGEAGELFF. The J gene is TRBJ2-2, the V gene TRBV4-2; 10 bases line up with TRBD2. This CDR3 has 19 residues. J lost 6 bases, V lost 0 bases, and 13 bases had no gene match. Germline CDR1 LGHNA, CDR2 YNFKEQ.

V and J are TRBV7-2 and TRBJ1-5, with TRBD1 matching 10 bases. The CDR3 is 14 amino acids. The germline V gene has CDR1 SGHTA and CDR2 FQGNSA. J was trimmed by 6 bases and V by 6 bases; bases with no gene match: 5. The CDR3 region has the DNA TGTGCCAGCAGGGGGACAGGGGAGGGTCAGCCCCAGCATTTT. Its protein product is CASRGTGEGQPQHF.

The chain joins TRBV2 to TRBJ2-3; 9 positions match TRBD1. V was pared by 6 bases and J by 2 bases, with 6 bases of the junction left unmatched. Germline V gene data show CDR1 as SNHLY and CDR2 as FYNNEI. This CDR3 has 15 amino acids. The CDR3 bases are TGTGCCAGCAGGAACGGACAGGGGCCCACAGATACGCAGTATTTT. It specifies CASRNGQGPTDTQYF.

Comments on this clone: At one of its ends the junction is not consistent with the germline gene, which may arise from a read error. V and J are TRBV7-9 and TRBJ1-2; 12 nucleotides align to TRBD1. Germline-derived CDR1 and CDR2 are SEHNR and FQNEAQ (reference sequence). This CDR3 contains 12 residues. CDR3 sequence reads: CASSLAGTGGAF. Here the CDR3 DNA reads TGTGCCAGCAGCTTAGCGGGGACAGGGGGCGCCTTC.